Listed here are 12 T cell receptor beta chains from one sample, sequenced in a study of monozygotic twins with inflammatory bowel disease. TCRdb re-called the 5' RACE reads; every CDR3 protein appears as one record, without DNA. This listing includes about 300,000 distinct CDR3 sequences. The sequencing input was blood. These receptor sequences come from a human donor with ulcerative colitis or Crohn's disease, or a healthy co-twin of an affected twin (not recorded which).

V gene TRBV19 combines with J gene TRBJ1-3. Germline lookup yields CDR1 LNHDA and CDR2 SQIVND (reference sequence). This CDR3 is 14 amino acids long. The CDR3: CASSTPQRGNTIYF.

The chain recombines TRBV9 with TRBJ2-3. The V gene's germline CDR1 is SGDLS and CDR2 YYNGEE. This CDR3 is 13 amino acids long. The CDR3 loop is CASSVAVPDTQYF.

The chain carries TRBV7-2 and TRBJ2-5. The V gene's germline CDR1 is SGHTA and CDR2 FQGNSA. The CDR3 is made up of 13 amino acids. The CDR3 reads CASSLEPRETQYF.

The V and J genes are TRBV4-3 and TRBJ2-7. This CDR3 spans 15 amino acids. CDR1 LGHNA and CDR2 YSLEER come from the germline V gene. This chain's CDR3 is CASSQERTGVYEQYF.

J is TRBJ2-4 and V is TRBV11-2; TCRdb lists TRBD2, though no DNA is available to test this call. CDR1 is SGHAT and CDR2 is FQNNGV in the germline V gene. The CDR3 spans 14 residues. The CDR3 reads CASSPGRASNMQYF. Using reference TRBV11-2 and TRBJ2-4 for the parts outside the CDR3, the full variable domain is EAGVAQSPRYKIIEKRQSVAFWCNPISGHATLYWYQQILGQGPKLLIQFQNNGVVDDSQLPKDRFSAERLKGVDSTLKIQPAKLEDSAVYLCASSPGRASNMQYFGAGTRLSVL.

The chain has TRBV12-3 or TRBV12-4 and TRBJ1-5; the D call from TCRdb, TRBD1, cannot be confirmed without DNA. This CDR3 spans 13 amino acids. The CDR3 sequence: CASSSGGNQPQHF.

This chain's CDR3 is CASSGGLVSYEQYF. The chain employs TRBV12-3 or TRBV12-4 and TRBJ2-7; with no DNA, the TCRdb D assignment of TRBD2 cannot be verified. CDR3 length equals 14 residues.

This chain links TRBV6-5 with TRBJ1-1; TCRdb gives TRBD1 as the D gene, but with no DNA this cannot be confirmed. Germline CDR1 and CDR2: MNHEY and SVGAGI. This CDR3 has 13 amino acids. The CDR3 sequence: CASKDRGGTEAFF.

The CDR3 spells CASSRSGSTYEQYF. The chain links TRBV5-1 to TRBJ2-7; as DNA is missing, the TRBD2 call by TCRdb cannot be tested. Germline lookup yields CDR1 SGHRS and CDR2 YFSETQ. The CDR3 extends over 14 amino acids.

This chain connects TRBV7-3 to TRBJ2-3. The CDR3 has 14 amino acids. Germline CDR1 reads SGHTA; CDR2 reads FQGTGA. The CDR3 loop is CASSSRANTDTQYF.

The chain has TRBV6-2 or TRBV6-3 and TRBJ1-1; the D gene TCRdb calls, TRBD1, cannot be checked with no DNA. The CDR3 is 13 residues long. The V gene's germline CDR1 is MNHEY and CDR2 SVGEGT. The CDR3 protein is CASSQGQSSEAFF.

The rearrangement joins TRBV20-1 to TRBJ1-4; TCRdb proposes TRBD1, but this gene call is untestable without DNA. Germline V gene lookup returns CDR1 DFQATT and CDR2 SNEGSKA (reference sequence). The CDR3 loop spans 12 amino acids. CDR3: CSATGAEEKLFF.